The 7 T cell receptor beta chains listed next were all sequenced from one sample in a study of CD8 T cells in ankylosing spondylitis. TCRdb reprocessed the 5' RACE reads with MiXCR, giving one entry per CDR3 protein. The sample consists of around 480,000 distinct CDR3 sequences, roughly a sixth of them appearing once. These receptors lack a known antigen. Study-wide points: Apparently characteristic of ankylosing spondylitis blood was a TCR beta motif (fewer than 10 highly homologous variants).

The sample was blood, either unsorted or a sorted T cell fraction (not recorded which). These TCRs come from a male donor with ankylosing spondylitis.

The V call is TRBV7-8, the J call TRBJ1-3; possibly TRBD1 for D (5 bases). The CDR3 loop spans 14 amino acids. CDR1 is SGHVS and CDR2 is FQNEAQ in the germline V gene. Deletions cut 7 bases from V and 4 bases from J, with 14 bases between. CDR3 sequence reads: CASNQGIAGNTIYF. CDR3 nucleotides: TGTGCCAGCAACCAGGGCATCGCGGGAAACACCATATATTTT.

There are a few counts of this clonotype. The chain has TRBV20-1 and TRBJ2-2; D not resolved. The V gene's germline CDR1 is DFQATT and CDR2 SNEGSKA (reference sequence). Deletions cut 3 bases from V and 2 bases from J, with 7 bases between. CDR3 size: 13 residues. The CDR3 nucleotides read TGCAGTGCTAGTGTGTTAAACACCGGGGAGCTGTTTTTT. Translation: CSASVLNTGELFF.

This clonotype has a handful of counts. The chain combines TRBV6-1 with TRBJ1-2; 7 nucleotides align to TRBD1. The CDR3 has 14 residues. Germline CDR1 is MNHNS and CDR2 is SASEGT. The CDR3 DNA sequence: TGTGCAGCCTTTGCCGGGACAGCTAACTATGGCTACACCTTC. Protein sequence: CAAFAGTANYGYTF.

This clonotype was counted only a few times. This sequence joins TRBV2 and TRBJ2-7; D is possibly TRBD2 (6 bases). CDR1 SNHLY and CDR2 FYNNEI come from the germline V gene. V shed 0 bases and J shed 0 bases, with 9 bases lying between them. The CDR3 is 15 residues long. The CDR3 protein is CASSEAGRGSYEQYF. The CDR3 DNA reads as TGTGCCAGCAGTGAAGCGGGGCGGGGCTCCTACGAGCAGTACTTC.

This clonotype was recorded a few times. The rearrangement joins TRBV7-9 to TRBJ2-1; 8 bases align to TRBD1. Trimming took 4 bases from V and 3 from J; bases not matched to a gene: 5. The germline CDR1 and CDR2 sequences are SEHNR and FQNEAQ (reference sequence). The CDR3 length is 15 residues. The chain's CDR3 is CASSSPGGLYNEQFF. In DNA, the CDR3 is TGTGCCAGCAGCTCCCCAGGGGGCCTCTACAATGAGCAGTTCTTC.

The chain has TRBV5-1 and TRBJ1-4; 9 nucleotides align to TRBD1. This CDR3 has 15 residues. From germline, CDR1 is SGHRS and CDR2 YFSETQ. V trimming: 6 bases; J trimming: 5 bases; junction bases outside the gene matches: 8. CDR3 sequence reads: CASTLVGTGNEKLFF. The CDR3 DNA is TGCGCCAGCACTCTAGTTGGGACAGGGAATGAAAAACTGTTTTTT.

The rearrangement joins TRBV4-3 to TRBJ1-4, with D unclear. The CDR3 totals 17 residues. In germline, CDR1 is LGHNA, CDR2 YSLEER. V gave up 3 bases and J gave up 0 bases, with 14 bases separating them. The CDR3 here is CASSQEPRRATNEKLFF. In DNA form, the CDR3 reads TGCGCCAGCAGCCAGGAACCTCGGAGGGCAACTAATGAAAAACTGTTTTTT.